This T cell receptor (beta chain) was identified during a study of cytomegalovirus exposure and HLA in healthy donors. Study information: The approximately 670 first-cohort repertoires and the 130 or so validation repertoires shared the same platform, a later analysis reported.

Study-wide points: The authors enumerated 150 to 200 TCR beta chains as linked to cytomegalovirus.

Germline V gene sequence: CDR1 MNHNY, CDR2 SVGAGI (reference sequence). Trimming removed 0 bases from V and 1 base from J; junction bases left unmatched: 4. The CDR3 is 16 residues long. Points on this clone: The antigen remains unidentified.

TCRdb's copy holds only in-frame clones and misses some; the assay was immunoSEQ multiplex PCR. In the table there are under 200,000 clones, approximately 89% of which are singletons. The donors were in the roughly 120-subject validation cohort, distinct from the approximately 730-subject first cohort. The chain uses TRBV6-6 and TRBJ2-7; 9 bases fit TRBD1. The sample comprised PBMCs. The sequence came from a man aged 18 to 29 in good health and CMV-seropositive. The CDR3: CASSYSDRGISYEQYF. Written as DNA, the CDR3 is TGTGCCAGCAGTTACTCGGACAGGGGAATATCCTACGAGCAGTACTTC.